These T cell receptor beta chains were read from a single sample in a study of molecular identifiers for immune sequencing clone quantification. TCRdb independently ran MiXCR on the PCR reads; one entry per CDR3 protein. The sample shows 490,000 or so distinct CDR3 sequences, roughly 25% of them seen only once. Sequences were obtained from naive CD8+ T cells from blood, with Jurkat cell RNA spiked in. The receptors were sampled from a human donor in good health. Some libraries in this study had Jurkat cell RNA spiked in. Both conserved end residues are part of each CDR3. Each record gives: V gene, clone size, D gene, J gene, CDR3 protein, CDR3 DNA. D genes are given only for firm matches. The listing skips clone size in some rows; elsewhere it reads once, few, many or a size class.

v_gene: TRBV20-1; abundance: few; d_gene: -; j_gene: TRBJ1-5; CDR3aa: CSARDYGGNSNQPQHF; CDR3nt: TGCAGTGCTAGAGATTATGGCGGCAATAGCAATCAGCCCCAGCATTTT
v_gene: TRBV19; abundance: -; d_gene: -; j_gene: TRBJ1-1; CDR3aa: CASKANVTEAFF; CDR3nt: TGTGCCAGTAAGGCGAATGTAACTGAAGCTTTCTTT
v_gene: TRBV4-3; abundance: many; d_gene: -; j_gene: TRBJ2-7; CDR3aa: CASSQSGSYEQYF; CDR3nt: TGCGCCAGCAGCCAGTCCGGGTCGTACGAGCAGTACTTC
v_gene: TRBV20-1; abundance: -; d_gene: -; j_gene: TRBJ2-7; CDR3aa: CSARPFQDSSYEQYF; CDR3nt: TGCAGTGCTAGACCCTTCCAGGATAGCTCCTACGAGCAGTACTTC
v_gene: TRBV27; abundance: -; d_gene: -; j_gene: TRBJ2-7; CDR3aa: CASSQINRDHEQYF; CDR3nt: TGTGCCAGCAGCCAAATAAACAGGGACCACGAGCAGTACTTC
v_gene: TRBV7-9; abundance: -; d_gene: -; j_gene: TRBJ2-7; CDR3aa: CASSRGVRYEQYF; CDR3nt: TGTGCCAGCAGCCGGGGAGTCAGATACGAGCAGTACTTC
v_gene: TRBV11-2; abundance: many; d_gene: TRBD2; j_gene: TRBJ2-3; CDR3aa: CASSFSGSVADTQYF; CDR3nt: TGTGCCAGCAGCTTTAGCGGGAGCGTCGCAGATACGCAGTATTTT
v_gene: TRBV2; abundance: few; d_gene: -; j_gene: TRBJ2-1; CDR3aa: CASSAGLGTHYNEQFF; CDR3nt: TGTGCCAGCAGTGCGGGTCTGGGAACCCACTACAATGAGCAGTTCTTC
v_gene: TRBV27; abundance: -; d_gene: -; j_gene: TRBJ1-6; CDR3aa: CASSFQDMALRF; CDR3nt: TGTGCCAGCAGTTTTCAGGACATGGCCCTCCGCTTT
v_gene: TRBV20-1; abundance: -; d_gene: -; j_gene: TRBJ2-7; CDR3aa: CSARDTGSTYEQYF; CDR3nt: TGCAGTGCTAGAGATACAGGGAGCACCTACGAGCAGTACTTC
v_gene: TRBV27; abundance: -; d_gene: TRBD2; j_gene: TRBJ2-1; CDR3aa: CASSLSGGALYEQFF; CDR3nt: TGTGCCAGCAGTTTAAGCGGGGGGGCCCTATATGAGCAGTTCTTC
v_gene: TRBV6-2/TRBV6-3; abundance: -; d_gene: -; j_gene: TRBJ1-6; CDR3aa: CASSYSPREGNSPLHF; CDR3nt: TGTGCCAGCAGTTACTCGCCCAGGGAGGGAAATTCACCCCTCCACTTT
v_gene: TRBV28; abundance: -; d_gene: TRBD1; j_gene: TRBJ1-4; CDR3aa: CASSETGLGEKLFF; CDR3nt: TGTGCCAGCAGCGAGACAGGGTTGGGAGAAAAACTGTTTTTT
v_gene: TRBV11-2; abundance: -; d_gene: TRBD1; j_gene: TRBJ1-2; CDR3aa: CASSLGSDRPFNYGYTF; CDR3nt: TGTGCCAGCAGCTTAGGATCGGACAGGCCGTTTAACTATGGCTACACCTTC
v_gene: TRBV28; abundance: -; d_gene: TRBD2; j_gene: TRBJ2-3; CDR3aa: CASSGTSGSLADRQYF; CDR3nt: TGTGCCAGCAGCGGGACTAGCGGGAGTTTAGCCGATAGGCAGTATTTT
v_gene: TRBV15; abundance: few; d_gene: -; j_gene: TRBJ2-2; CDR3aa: CATSSGATNTGELFF; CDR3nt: TGTGCCACCAGCAGTGGTGCGACGAACACCGGGGAGCTGTTTTTT
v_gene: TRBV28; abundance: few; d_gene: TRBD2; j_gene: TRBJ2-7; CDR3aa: CASSLSGGLNYEQYF; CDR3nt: TGTGCCAGCAGTTTATCGGGAGGATTAAACTACGAGCAGTACTTC
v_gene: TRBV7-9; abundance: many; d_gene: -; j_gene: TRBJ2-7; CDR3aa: CASSPTPDYSYEQYF; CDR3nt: TGTGCCAGCAGCCCGACACCCGACTACTCCTACGAGCAGTACTTC
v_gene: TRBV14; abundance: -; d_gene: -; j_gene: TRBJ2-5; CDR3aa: CASRGWQDQETQYF; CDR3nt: TGTGCCAGTAGAGGTTGGCAGGACCAAGAGACCCAGTACTTC
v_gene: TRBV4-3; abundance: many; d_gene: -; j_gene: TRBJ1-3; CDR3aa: CASSPSRAGYSGNTIYF; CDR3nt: TGCGCCAGCAGCCCGTCCCGGGCAGGATACTCTGGAAACACCATATATTTT
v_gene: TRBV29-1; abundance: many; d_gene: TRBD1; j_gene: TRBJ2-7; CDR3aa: CSVEPGSGGYEQYF; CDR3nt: TGCAGCGTTGAACCCGGTTCAGGGGGTTACGAGCAGTACTTC
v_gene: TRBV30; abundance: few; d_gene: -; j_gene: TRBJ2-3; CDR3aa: CAWSVMRTSSDTQYF; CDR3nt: TGTGCCTGGAGTGTAATGAGAACCTCATCCGATACGCAGTATTTT
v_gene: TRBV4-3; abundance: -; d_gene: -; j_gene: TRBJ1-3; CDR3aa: CASSQENLGPGNTIYF; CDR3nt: TGCGCCAGCAGCCAAGAGAATCTGGGACCGGGAAACACCATATATTTT
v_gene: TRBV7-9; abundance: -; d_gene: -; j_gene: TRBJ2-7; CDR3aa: CASSGRDTYEQYF; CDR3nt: TGTGCCAGCAGCGGAAGGGACACCTACGAGCAGTACTTC
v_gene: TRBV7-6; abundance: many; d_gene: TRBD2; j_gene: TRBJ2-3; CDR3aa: CASSRLTSFADTQYF; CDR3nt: TGTGCCAGCAGCCGCCTGACTAGCTTCGCAGATACGCAGTATTTT
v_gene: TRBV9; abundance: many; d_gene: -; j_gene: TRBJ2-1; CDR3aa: CASSVDGTSYNEQFF; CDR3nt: TGTGCCAGCAGCGTAGACGGGACCTCCTACAATGAGCAGTTCTTC
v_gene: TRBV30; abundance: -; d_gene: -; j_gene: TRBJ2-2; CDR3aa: CAWSVTRTNTGELFF; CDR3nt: TGTGCCTGGAGTGTGACAAGGACGAACACCGGGGAGCTGTTTTTT
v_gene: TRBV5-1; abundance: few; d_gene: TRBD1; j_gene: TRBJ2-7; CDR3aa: CASSPGQGLSGNEQYF; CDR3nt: TGCGCCAGCAGCCCGGGACAGGGCCTCTCGGGGAACGAGCAGTACTTC
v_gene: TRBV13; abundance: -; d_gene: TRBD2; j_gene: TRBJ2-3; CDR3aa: CASTVALSGRATDTQYF; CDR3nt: TGTGCCAGCACCGTAGCCCTCAGCGGGAGGGCCACAGATACGCAGTATTTT
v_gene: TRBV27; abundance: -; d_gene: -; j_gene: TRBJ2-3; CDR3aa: CASGSGVRTATQYF; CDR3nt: TGTGCCAGCGGCTCGGGAGTTCGCACAGCTACGCAGTATTTT
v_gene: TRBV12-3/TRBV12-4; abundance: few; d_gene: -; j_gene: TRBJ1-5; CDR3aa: CASSGEGRQPQHF; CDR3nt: TGTGCCAGCAGCGGGGAGGGCCGGCAGCCCCAGCATTTT
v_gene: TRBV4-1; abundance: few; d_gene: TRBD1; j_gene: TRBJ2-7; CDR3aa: CASSQGLDRVYEQYF; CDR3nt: TGCGCCAGCAGCCAAGGATTGGACAGGGTCTACGAGCAGTACTTC
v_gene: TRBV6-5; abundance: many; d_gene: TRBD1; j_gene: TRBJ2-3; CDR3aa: CASSYSTTGADTQYF; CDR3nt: TGTGCCAGCAGTTACTCGACTACAGGGGCGGATACGCAGTATTTT
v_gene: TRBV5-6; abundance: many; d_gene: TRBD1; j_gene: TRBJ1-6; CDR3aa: CASSQGQGRSPLHF; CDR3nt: TGTGCCAGCAGCCAGGGACAGGGAAGATCACCCCTCCACTTT
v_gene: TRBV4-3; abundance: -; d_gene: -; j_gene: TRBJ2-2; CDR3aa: CASSQEGTVGRYDTGELFF; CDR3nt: TGCGCCAGCAGCCAAGAAGGAACCGTAGGGAGGTACGACACCGGGGAGCTGTTTTTT
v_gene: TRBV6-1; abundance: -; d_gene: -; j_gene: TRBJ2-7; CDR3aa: CASSDPGLIYEQYF; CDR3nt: TGTGCCAGCAGTGATCCAGGGCTAATCTACGAGCAGTACTTC
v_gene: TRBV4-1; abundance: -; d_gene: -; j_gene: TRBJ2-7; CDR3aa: CASSRGGPGQQGYEQYF; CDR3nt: TGCGCCAGCAGCCGGGGGGGCCCCGGACAACAAGGCTACGAGCAGTACTTC
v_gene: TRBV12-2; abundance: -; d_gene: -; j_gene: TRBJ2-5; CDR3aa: CASRPTETQYF; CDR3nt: TGTGCAAGTCGACCAACGGAGACCCAGTACTTC
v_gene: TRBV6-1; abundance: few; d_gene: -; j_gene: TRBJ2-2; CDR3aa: CASSEFAYTGELFF; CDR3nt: TGTGCCAGCAGTGAGTTTGCTTACACCGGGGAGCTGTTTTTT
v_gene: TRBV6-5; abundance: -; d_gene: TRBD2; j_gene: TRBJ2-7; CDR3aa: CASSYSTLAGGLYEQYF; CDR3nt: TGTGCCAGCAGTTACTCGACACTAGCGGGAGGGCTATACGAGCAGTACTTC
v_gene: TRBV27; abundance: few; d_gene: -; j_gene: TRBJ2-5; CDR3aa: CASSLWPQETQYF; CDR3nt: TGTGCCAGCAGTTTATGGCCCCAAGAGACCCAGTACTTC
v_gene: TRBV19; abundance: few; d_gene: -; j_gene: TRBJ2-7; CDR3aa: CASSIGSGSSYEQYF; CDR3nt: TGTGCCAGTAGTATAGGATCCGGGAGCTCCTACGAGCAGTACTTC
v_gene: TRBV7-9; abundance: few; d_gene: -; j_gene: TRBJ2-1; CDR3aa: CASSLATGNNEQFF; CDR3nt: TGTGCCAGCAGCTTAGCAACAGGAAACAATGAGCAGTTCTTC
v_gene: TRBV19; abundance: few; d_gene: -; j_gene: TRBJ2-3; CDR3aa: CASSINTGTDTQYF; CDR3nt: TGTGCCAGTAGTATTAACACCGGCACAGATACGCAGTATTTT
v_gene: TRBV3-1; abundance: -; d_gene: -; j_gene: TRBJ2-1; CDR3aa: CASSPISVQEQFF; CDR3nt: TGTGCCAGCAGCCCCATCTCAGTCCAGGAGCAGTTCTTC
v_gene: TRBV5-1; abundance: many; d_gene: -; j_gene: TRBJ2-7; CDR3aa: CASSLDPGTSYYEQYF; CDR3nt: TGCGCCAGCAGCTTGGATCCGGGGACCTCGTACTACGAGCAGTACTTC
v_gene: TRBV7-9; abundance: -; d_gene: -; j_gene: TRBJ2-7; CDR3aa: CASSTLYTGSSYEQYF; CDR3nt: TGTGCCAGCAGCACCCTATACACGGGTAGCTCCTACGAGCAGTACTTC
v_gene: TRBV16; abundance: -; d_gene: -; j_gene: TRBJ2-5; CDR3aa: CASSQRDTETQYF; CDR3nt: TGTGCCAGCAGCCAGAGAGATACGGAGACCCAGTACTTC
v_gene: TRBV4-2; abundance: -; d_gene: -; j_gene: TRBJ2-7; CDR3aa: CASNQGYEQYF; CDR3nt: TGTGCCAGCAACCAGGGTTACGAGCAGTACTTC
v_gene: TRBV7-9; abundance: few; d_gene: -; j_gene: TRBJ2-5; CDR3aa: CASSLGGSGVQETQYF; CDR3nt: TGTGCCAGCAGCTTAGGGGGTAGCGGTGTGCAGGAGACCCAGTACTTC
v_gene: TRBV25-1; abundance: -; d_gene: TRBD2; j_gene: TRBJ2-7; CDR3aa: CASSEYKGLALYEQYF; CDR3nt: TGTGCCAGCAGTGAATATAAGGGACTAGCATTATACGAGCAGTACTTC
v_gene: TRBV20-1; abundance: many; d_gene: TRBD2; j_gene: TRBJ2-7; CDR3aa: CSAGAGGLGLGNYEQYF; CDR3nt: TGCAGTGCCGGTGCGGGGGGCCTGGGCTTGGGCAACTACGAGCAGTACTTC
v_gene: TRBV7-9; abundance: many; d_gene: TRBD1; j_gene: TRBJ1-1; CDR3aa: CASRRGQVLGAFF; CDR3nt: TGTGCCAGCAGGAGGGGACAGGTCCTTGGAGCTTTCTTT